Shown below are 7 T cell receptor beta chains from a single sample sequenced in a study of blood T cell repertoires in COVID-19. Sequenced by immunoSEQ multiplex PCR; TCRdb stores in-frame clones only, minus some. The repertoire holds about 130,000 clones, with about 80% as singletons. Material for sequencing was peripheral blood. The source of these receptors is a woman of 80 years or more with acute or convalescent COVID-19.

The chain links TRBV6-5 to TRBJ1-2, with 8 nucleotides matching TRBD1. The V gene end was trimmed by 6 bases and the J gene end by 7 bases; junction bases not matched to a gene: 7. There are 13 residues in the CDR3. Germline V CDR1 and CDR2: MNHEY, SVGAGI. The chain's CDR3 is CASSSGQGTGYTF. CDR3 sequence (DNA): TGTGCCAGCAGCTCTGGACAGGGCACTGGCTACACCTTC.

The gene calls are TRBV28 and TRBJ1-1, with D maybe TRBD1 (6 bases). The CDR3 is made up of 16 amino acids. V was shortened by 6 bases and J by 2 bases, with 19 bases between the two germline ends. Germline CDR1 and CDR2: MDHEN and SYDVKM. CDR3 amino acids: CASSPGGGGYNTEAFF. CDR3 nucleotides: TGTGCCAGCAGCCCTGGAGGGGGGGGGTATAACACTGAAGCTTTCTTT.

This clone showed up just once. This chain connects TRBV19 to TRBJ2-3; 14 bases are a match to TRBD2. The CDR3 sequence is 18 residues long. J gave up 5 bases and V 8 bases, and 15 bases lay outside the gene matches. CDR1 and CDR2 from the germline V gene are LNHDA and SQIVND (reference sequence). CDR3 sequence reads: CASSFLGTSGGPRDTQYF. Written as DNA, the CDR3 is TGTGCCAGTTCGTTCCTGGGGACTAGCGGGGGCCCCAGAGATACGCAGTATTTT.

J is TRBJ1-1 and V is TRBV2; 7 bases line up with TRBD1. Trimming at V came to 4 bases and at J to 4 bases, leaving 6 bases not matched to a gene. Germline values: CDR1 SNHLY, CDR2 FYNNEI. The CDR3 spans 14 residues. The CDR3 is CASSVGGVGTEAFF. The CDR3 DNA reads TGTGCCAGCAGTGTAGGGGGCGTAGGCACTGAAGCTTTCTTT. Full variable domain (missing parts from reference TRBV2 and TRBJ1-1): EPEVTQTPSHQVTQMGQEVILRCVPISNHLYFYWYRQILGQKVEFLVSFYNNEISEKSEIFDDQFSVERPDGSNFTLKIRSTKLEDSAMYFCASSVGGVGTEAFFGQGTRLTVV.

V is TRBV6-5 and J is TRBJ1-2; TRBD1 agrees at 7 bases. This CDR3 is 14 amino acids long. Per germline, CDR1 MNHEY and CDR2 SVGAGI. Losses at the gene ends were 4 bases for V and 4 bases for J; bases not matched to a gene: 6. Here the CDR3 DNA reads TGTGCCAGCAGTTCACAGGGGTCCGGCTATGGCTACACCTTC. Protein: CASSSQGSGYGYTF.

This clone has more than one count but fewer than ten. The chain combines TRBV30 with TRBJ1-2, with 7 bases identical to TRBD1. The CDR3 has 16 residues. CDR1 is GTSNPN and CDR2 is SVGIG in the germline V gene (reference sequence). The V gene end was trimmed by 2 bases and the J gene end by 1 base; junction bases not matched to a gene: 10. The CDR3: CAWSIRGQLINYGYTF. The CDR3 DNA reads TGTGCCTGGAGTATTAGGGGACAGCTTATTAACTATGGCTACACCTTC.

This clone was seen a handful of times. The rearrangement joins TRBV2 to TRBJ2-2; D may be TRBD2 (6 bases). The CDR3 runs to 12 residues. Germline lookup yields CDR1 SNHLY and CDR2 FYNNEI. V lost 2 bases to trimming and J lost 13 bases, with 11 bases between them. The CDR3, as DNA: TGTGCCAGCAGTGAAAGTAGGGGAGGGCTGTTTTTT. Its protein product is CASSESRGGLFF.